This is a list of T cell receptor beta chains from one sample in a study of glioma-infiltrating T cells after dendritic cell vaccination. TCRdb keeps only in-frame clones here, not all; method: immunoSEQ multiplex PCR. Among roughly 60,000 clones listed, around 85% were seen once. The sample was blood, taken after dendritic cell vaccination. The receptor source for this set is a human donor with glioblastoma. Both conserved end residues are part of each CDR3. A D gene is named only where the DNA matches it firmly. The size field is filled for only some rows; it gives once, few, many or a size class.

CDR3nt | CDR3aa | v_gene | abundance | d_gene | len | j_gene
TGTGCCAGCAGTTCGCGACAGGGGGGCACCTACGAGCAGTACTTC | CASSSRQGGTYEQYF | TRBV27 | NA | TRBD1 | 15 | TRBJ2-7
TGTGCCAGCAGCGCACACCAGGGGATCGGCTACGAGCAGTACTTC | CASSAHQGIGYEQYF | TRBV7-3 | NA | NA | 15 | TRBJ2-7
TGTGCCAGCAGCTTGGGGGCAGCCTACGAGCAGTACTTC | CASSLGAAYEQYF | TRBV5-4 | NA | NA | 13 | TRBJ2-7
TGTGCCAGCAGTTTTGACAGGCCTGGTGGTGCGACCCAGTACTTC | CASSFDRPGGATQYF | TRBV2 | NA | NA | 15 | TRBJ2-5
TGTGCCAGCAGCCAGAGGGCCGGGGGTAGGGGTGAAGCTTTCTTT | CASSQRAGGRGEAFF | TRBV13 | NA | NA | 15 | TRBJ1-1
TGTGCCAGTAGTTTACAGGGGCTGAACACTGAAGCTTTCTTT | CASSLQGLNTEAFF | TRBV19 | NA | TRBD1 | 14 | TRBJ1-1
TGTGCCAGCAAGGGGTCGGAGACCCAGTACTTC | CASKGSETQYF | TRBV21-1 | NA | NA | 11 | TRBJ2-5
TGTGCCAGCAGTGGGAAGAGGATTTCCTACGAGCAGTACTTC | CASSGKRISYEQYF | TRBV2 | NA | NA | 14 | TRBJ2-7
TGTGCCAGCAGTGACCGAGCAAACCTCTACAATGAGCAGTTCTTC | CASSDRANLYNEQFF | TRBV6-1 | NA | NA | 15 | TRBJ2-1
TGCGCCAGCAGTGAGACGACAGGGGGCGAAGGTGAAAAACTGTTTTTT | CASSETTGGEGEKLFF | TRBV10-2 | few | TRBD1 | 16 | TRBJ1-4
TGTGCCAGCAGTGAGTTGACTAGCGGGGTCGATGAGCAGTTCTTC | CASSELTSGVDEQFF | TRBV2 | NA | TRBD2 | 15 | TRBJ2-1
TGTGCCAGCAGCTTAGTGGCGGGGGTGGATGAAAAACTGTTTTTT | CASSLVAGVDEKLFF | TRBV11-2 | once | NA | 15 | TRBJ1-4
TGTGCCACCAGCAGGACAGGGTATACGCAGTATTTT | CATSRTGYTQYF | TRBV15 | NA | TRBD1 | 12 | TRBJ2-3
TGTGCCAGCAGCTCCGGCGGGGGAACCTACAATGAGCAGTTCTTC | CASSSGGGTYNEQFF | TRBV5-4 | NA | TRBD2 | 15 | TRBJ2-1
TGTGCCAGCAGTGAAGGGTGGCAGGGCACCTATGGCTACACCTTC | CASSEGWQGTYGYTF | TRBV6-1 | once | NA | 15 | TRBJ1-2
TGTGCCAGCAGCGCCGGAGACGGACTAGCGGGGTCCTACGAGCAGTACTTC | CASSAGDGLAGSYEQYF | TRBV9 | NA | TRBD2 | 17 | TRBJ2-7
TGTGCCAGCCGTTACTCCGGGACAGGGTTCACAGATACGCAGTATTTT | CASRYSGTGFTDTQYF | TRBV19 | few | TRBD1 | 16 | TRBJ2-3
TGCGCCAGCAGTGAGTCGGGGGGACCCGAAGCTTTCTTT | CASSESGGPEAFF | TRBV10-1 | few | NA | 13 | TRBJ1-1